This TCR beta chain was sequenced for a study of T cells in localized non-small cell lung cancer. General study points: Uninvolved adjacent lung had higher T cell clonality than tumor and all other tissues. The study sequenced only one region of the tumor. As a result, intratumor heterogeneity could not be excluded and remains possible. Adjacent lung exhibited a median of approximately 59 among the 100 most abundant tumor clones. Higher blood T cell density tracked longer overall survival.

For this clone: The antigen is unknown.

This CDR3 comprises 13 residues. Germline V gives CDR1 SQVTM, CDR2 ANQGSEA. Trimming removed 8 bases from V and 6 bases from J; junction bases left unmatched: 10. Profiling relied on immunoSEQ multiplex PCR, and the TCRdb table lists in-frame clones only, not all of them. There are about 25,000 clones in the sample; about 94% occur only once, and 2.7% lies in the top ten. The TCR was taken from a woman aged 40 to 75 with stage I lung adenocarcinoma. V is TRBV29-1 and J is TRBJ2-1; 7 bases line up with TRBD2. The specimen was peripheral blood, collected before any cancer treatment. CDR3 amino acids: CSLGGRASNEQFF. DNA for the CDR3: TGCAGCTTAGGTGGGAGGGCAAGCAATGAGCAGTTCTTC.